A single sample is the source of the 9 T cell receptor beta chains below, sequenced in a study of blood T cells in healthy people across ages. Together with a sample-barcoded 5' primer, a J-beta primer mix was included in a second PCR lasting about 6 to 11 cycles. Using its own MiXCR run on the 5' RACE reads, TCRdb lists one record per CDR3 protein. The sample shows about 380,000 distinct CDR3 sequences, 50% to 60% of them seen only once. Sequences were obtained from blood. These receptors were collected from a man between 60 and 75 years old in good health.

This clonotype was picked up one time. This chain links TRBV20-1 with TRBJ2-1; 9 positions match TRBD2. After removal of 1 base from V and 6 bases from J, the junction contained 10 bases not matched to a gene. Germline V lookup: CDR1 DFQATT, CDR2 SNEGSKA (reference sequence). This CDR3 is built from 16 residues. CDR3 protein: CSARVVSGGPLNEQFF. The CDR3 DNA is TGCAGTGCTAGAGTGGTTAGCGGGGGACCCCTCAATGAGCAGTTCTTC.

A remark on this clonotype: The junction differs from germline at one of its ends, possibly a read error. This rearrangement joins TRBV7-2 to TRBJ2-3, with D possibly being TRBD1 (6 bases). CDR3 length equals 15 residues. Germline-derived CDR1 and CDR2 are SGHTA and FQGNSA. CDR3 nucleotide sequence: TGTGCCAGCAGCTTAGGACAGGAACCCACAGATGCGCAGTATTTT. Encoded protein: CASSLGQEPTDAQYF.

The CDR3 region is CSAGGQGAYAYEQYF. CDR3 DNA sequence: TGCAGTGCTGGGGGACAGGGCGCCTACGCCTACGAGCAGTACTTC. V gene TRBV20-1 combines with J gene TRBJ2-7; 9 nucleotides match TRBD1. The germline V gene has CDR1 DFQATT and CDR2 SNEGSKA (reference sequence). The CDR3 is 15 amino acids. The J segment lost 2 bases and the V segment lost 5 bases, leaving 10 bases of the junction unmatched.

This clonotype occurred many times. The rearrangement joins TRBV28 to TRBJ2-3; D is possibly TRBD1 (5 bases). The germline CDR1 and CDR2 sequences are MDHEN and SYDVKM. Trimming left V 8 bases short and J 7 bases short, with 13 bases between. CDR3 length: 12 residues. In DNA form, the CDR3 reads TGTGCCAGCCTAGGGGTCGGTTATACGCAGTATTTT. Protein sequence: CASLGVGYTQYF.

The rearrangement uses TRBV10-1 and TRBJ2-3, with D possibly being TRBD1 (5 bases). The CDR3 is 17 residues long. The germline V and J ends were trimmed by 2 bases and 0 bases, with 15 bases remaining between them. Germline CDR1 and CDR2: WNHNN and SYGVQD (reference sequence). CDR3 nucleotides: TGCGCCAGCAGTGAGGACAGCAACCCGTCTAGCACAGATACGCAGTATTTT. Amino acids: CASSEDSNPSSTDTQYF.

V is TRBV5-1 and J is TRBJ2-3; 10 nucleotides align to TRBD2. After removal of 0 bases from V and 0 bases from J, the junction contained 1 base not matched to a gene. CDR3 length: 16 amino acids. Germline CDR1 is SGHRS and CDR2 is YFSETQ. The CDR3 bases are TGCGCCAGCAGCTTGGTTAGCGGGGGGAGCACAGATACGCAGTATTTT. It is translated as CASSLVSGGSTDTQYF.

This clonotype was counted only a few times. CDR3 in amino acids: CASSTRRSEEQFF. CDR3 bases: TGTGCCAGCAGTACACGACGGAGCGAAGAGCAGTTCTTC. The chain couples TRBV27 to TRBJ2-1; D remains ambiguous. V shed 5 bases and J shed 10 bases, with 15 bases lying between them. Germline-derived CDR1 and CDR2 are MNHEY and SMNVEV (reference sequence). The CDR3 runs 13 residues.

CDR3 amino acids: CSADDLASTDTQYF. For the CDR3, the DNA is TGCAGTGCTGACGACTTGGCTAGCACAGATACGCAGTATTTT. The V call is TRBV20-1, the J call TRBJ2-3; the D is unclear. The germline CDR1 and CDR2 sequences are DFQATT and SNEGSKA (reference sequence). Trimming took 5 bases from V and 0 from J, leaving 12 bases between them. CDR3 size: 14 residues.

This clonotype was observed at least ten times. This sequence joins TRBV7-9 and TRBJ1-6; no clear D gene. Looked up from germline, CDR1 is SEHNR and CDR2 is FQNEAQ (reference sequence). There are 14 residues in the CDR3. Trimming pared 5 bases from V and 1 base from J, leaving 6 bases between. CDR3 residues: CASSRSSYNSPLHF. The CDR3 region has the DNA TGTGCCAGCAGCCGAAGTTCCTATAATTCACCCCTCCACTTT.